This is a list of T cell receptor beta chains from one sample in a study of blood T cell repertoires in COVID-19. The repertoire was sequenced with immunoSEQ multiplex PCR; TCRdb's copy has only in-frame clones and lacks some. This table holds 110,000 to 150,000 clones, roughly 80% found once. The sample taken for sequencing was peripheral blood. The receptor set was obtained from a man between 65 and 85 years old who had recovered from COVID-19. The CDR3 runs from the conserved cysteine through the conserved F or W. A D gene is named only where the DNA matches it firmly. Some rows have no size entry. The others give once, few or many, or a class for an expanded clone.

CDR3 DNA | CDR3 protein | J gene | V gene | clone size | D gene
TGTGCCAGCAGCCAAGATTGGAGGCCGGGGGAGCAGTACTTC | CASSQDWRPGEQYF | TRBJ2-7 | TRBV3-1/TRBV3-2 | - | -
TGTGCCAGCAGCTTAGATTCTTGGAACACTGAAGCTTTCTTT | CASSLDSWNTEAFF | TRBJ1-1 | TRBV7-2 | - | -
TGTGCCAGCAGCGTAAGGACTAGCAAAGAATACAATGAGCAGTTCTTC | CASSVRTSKEYNEQFF | TRBJ2-1 | TRBV9 | many | TRBD2
TGTGCCAGCAGCTTAGGAGTTTTAGAGGATCCCCCCTTGAGATCCTACAATGAGCAGTTCTTC | CASSLGVLEDPPLRSYNEQFF | TRBJ2-1 | TRBV7-6 | - | -
TGTGCCAGCAGCTTTCGCGGGGAGGAGACCCAGTACTTC | CASSFRGEETQYF | TRBJ2-5 | TRBV5-4 | - | -
TGTGCCTGGGAGACTAGCGGGAGTGGTACAGATACGCAGTATTTT | CAWETSGSGTDTQYF | TRBJ2-3 | TRBV30 | - | TRBD2
TGCAGCGTTGTCACTGGGGCCAACGTCCTGACTTTC | CSVVTGANVLTF | TRBJ2-6 | TRBV29-1 | - | -
TGTGCCAGCAGCACCCCCCGGGACATTGGAGCCTACGAGCAGTACTTC | CASSTPRDIGAYEQYF | TRBJ2-7 | TRBV21-1 | few | -
TGTGCCAGCAGCCTCGAGGCTAGCGGGCCTAAGGATACGCAGTATTTT | CASSLEASGPKDTQYF | TRBJ2-3 | TRBV6-2/TRBV6-3 | - | TRBD2
TGTGCCAGCAGCAAAGTGGGACAGGGGGATGATAGCAATCAGCCCCAGCATTTT | CASSKVGQGDDSNQPQHF | TRBJ1-5 | TRBV21-1 | few | -
TGTGCCAGCAGCACCCTGGGACAAATGAACACTGAAGCTTTCTTT | CASSTLGQMNTEAFF | TRBJ1-1 | TRBV6-5 | - | -
TGTGCCAGCAGTGGAGGGGACAGCGTTAATGGCTACACCTTC | CASSGGDSVNGYTF | TRBJ1-2 | TRBV25-1 | many | TRBD1
TGTGCCAGCAGCCAAGTAGCCGGGGTCACTGAAGCTTTCTTT | CASSQVAGVTEAFF | TRBJ1-1 | TRBV3-1/TRBV3-2 | once | -
TGTGCCAGCAGCCAGGGGGGGGAGAACACTGAAGCTTTCTTT | CASSQGGENTEAFF | TRBJ1-1 | TRBV14 | - | -
TGTGCCAGCAGTTTATCAGGCGGGAGGACCGGGGAGCTGTTTTTT | CASSLSGGRTGELFF | TRBJ2-2 | TRBV27 | - | TRBD2
TGTGCCAGCGGGACTAGCGGGTACGCCGGGGAGCTGTTTTTT | CASGTSGYAGELFF | TRBJ2-2 | TRBV19 | - | TRBD2
TGTGCCAGCAGTTTAGGATATTCGGGAGAGCAGTTCTTC | CASSLGYSGEQFF | TRBJ2-1 | TRBV12-3/TRBV12-4 | - | -
TGTGCCAGCTCACCTACTTCCCAGGGTTACGAGCAGTACTTC | CASSPTSQGYEQYF | TRBJ2-7 | TRBV18 | medium-sized | -
TGTGCCAGCAGGCCTGGGACAGCCGGTTTAAAAAACATTCAGTACTTC | CASRPGTAGLKNIQYF | TRBJ2-4 | TRBV27 | - | TRBD1
TGTGCCAGCAGTGACAAGTCGATAACTAGCGGGACCACCGGGGAGCTGTTTTTT | CASSDKSITSGTTGELFF | TRBJ2-2 | TRBV6-1 | - | TRBD2
TGCGCCAGCAGCCAAGGAACAGGGAGCGAGCAGTACTTC | CASSQGTGSEQYF | TRBJ2-7 | TRBV4-1 | few | -
TGTGCCAGCAGCCCCGTCGGGGGAGGCCTCTCCTACGAGCAGTACTTC | CASSPVGGGLSYEQYF | TRBJ2-7 | TRBV28 | - | -
TGTGCCACCAGTGATGGCATCAGGGGCGACGAGCAGTTCTTC | CATSDGIRGDEQFF | TRBJ2-1 | TRBV24-1 | - | -
TGCAGCGCGGGGACAGGTTACGAGCAGTACTTC | CSAGTGYEQYF | TRBJ2-7 | TRBV29-1 | - | TRBD1
TGTGCCAGCAGTTACTCGAACAGGGGGGCCTACGAGCAGTACTTC | CASSYSNRGAYEQYF | TRBJ2-7 | TRBV6-5 | - | TRBD1
TGCACCAGCAGCCAAGGAGGGACTAGCGGGGCCAACGTCCTGACTTTC | CTSSQGGTSGANVLTF | TRBJ2-6 | TRBV1 | - | -
TGTGCCAGCAGCACCAGGGTTCCGGATGAGACCCAGTACTTC | CASSTRVPDETQYF | TRBJ2-5 | TRBV11-2 | - | -
TGTGCCAGTAGTATAGGGGGGACACCGGCACCCTACGAGCAGTACTTC | CASSIGGTPAPYEQYF | TRBJ2-7 | TRBV19 | - | -
TGTGCCAGCAGCCCCCTACTTGGAAACACCATATATTTT | CASSPLLGNTIYF | TRBJ1-3 | TRBV7-8 | - | -
TGTGCCAGCAGCTTCGCCAACACTAGCGGGCCCTACAATGAGCAGTTCTTC | CASSFANTSGPYNEQFF | TRBJ2-1 | TRBV11-3 | - | TRBD2
TGTGCCAGCAGTCCTATGACCGGGGGCATTCAGTACTTC | CASSPMTGGIQYF | TRBJ2-4 | TRBV2 | - | -
TGTGCCAGCAGCTCATACTCCGGGACAGGGGTGTTAGAGCAGTACTTC | CASSSYSGTGVLEQYF | TRBJ2-7 | TRBV5-6 | - | TRBD1
TGTGCCAGCAGTGCCAGACTACAGTTCTACGAGCAGTACTTC | CASSARLQFYEQYF | TRBJ2-7 | TRBV2 | - | -
TGTGCCAGCAGTAGGACTAGCGGGAGAACCGGGGAGCTGTTTTTT | CASSRTSGRTGELFF | TRBJ2-2 | TRBV7-2 | - | TRBD2
TGCAGCGTCACTCGGACAGGGAATCGCGAGCAGTACTTC | CSVTRTGNREQYF | TRBJ2-7 | TRBV29-1 | - | TRBD1
TGTGCCAGCAACTCACCACCTGGCTATGGCTACACCTTC | CASNSPPGYGYTF | TRBJ1-2 | TRBV6-5 | - | -
TGCGCCAGCAGCCAGGGTGGACTACCATCGTTTGGTGAGCAGTTCTTC | CASSQGGLPSFGEQFF | TRBJ2-1 | TRBV4-1 | - | -
TGTGCCAGCAGCGCATGGGACGGAGGGGTCACTGAAGCTTTCTTT | CASSAWDGGVTEAFF | TRBJ1-1 | TRBV7-9 | - | -
TGTGCCAGCAGCTTGGGACAGGGAGCTGAAGCTTTCTTT | CASSLGQGAEAFF | TRBJ1-1 | TRBV7-3 | - | TRBD1
TGTGCCAGCAGCTTTGACAGGGGAAGCACAGATACGCAGTATTTT | CASSFDRGSTDTQYF | TRBJ2-3 | TRBV7-2 | - | TRBD1
TGTGCCAGCAGTGGGCGGGAGGCCGCCGGGTCCTACGAGCAGTACTTC | CASSGREAAGSYEQYF | TRBJ2-7 | TRBV2 | few | TRBD2
TGTGCCAGCAGCTTGTTCCCAGGTGTTTACAATGAGCAGTTCTTC | CASSLFPGVYNEQFF | TRBJ2-1 | TRBV5-6 | - | -
TGTGCCAGCAGGCCCTCCGGGACAGGGGGAGAGACCCAGTACTTC | CASRPSGTGGETQYF | TRBJ2-5 | TRBV6-5 | - | TRBD1
TGTGCCACCAGTGATTCGGCCGGGACTAGCGGGGACAATGAGCAGTTCTTC | CATSDSAGTSGDNEQFF | TRBJ2-1 | TRBV24-1 | - | TRBD2
TGTGCCAGCAGCTTAGCGTCAGGATCGGGGGAGACCCAGTACTTC | CASSLASGSGETQYF | TRBJ2-5 | TRBV11-2 | - | -
TGTGCCAGCAGCCAAAACAATGAGCAGTTCTTC | CASSQNNEQFF | TRBJ2-1 | TRBV7-2 | - | -
TGTGCCAGCAGCTCGACAGGGAGTTACACCGGGGAGCTGTTTTTT | CASSSTGSYTGELFF | TRBJ2-2 | TRBV11-3 | - | TRBD1
TGTGCCAGCAGTTCCCCCACTCCTCAGGGGACCTACGAGCAGTACTTC | CASSSPTPQGTYEQYF | TRBJ2-7 | TRBV6-6 | - | -
TGTGCCAGCAGCCAATTGGGCAGGGATGGTTCACCCCTCCACTTT | CASSQLGRDGSPLHF | TRBJ1-6 | TRBV4-2 | - | -
TGTGCCAGCAGCGTAGGAGGCAAAGAGACCCAGTACTTC | CASSVGGKETQYF | TRBJ2-5 | TRBV9 | - | -
TGTGCCAGCAGTTACCCCGGGACTAGGGACTATGGCTACACCTTC | CASSYPGTRDYGYTF | TRBJ1-2 | TRBV6-2/TRBV6-3 | - | -